The clone carrying this T cell receptor beta chain has at least ten counts. Antigen specificity is unknown. Both TRBC1 and TRBC2 were covered by a beta constant-region primer of two equimolar oligonucleotides. The ligated cDNA underwent four PCR rounds using SP2 and nested alpha and beta constant-region primers. Each CDR3 protein gets one entry after TCRdb re-called the UMI-ligation and nested PCR reads with MiXCR. There are 65,000 to 85,000 distinct CDR3 sequences in the sample; 13% occur only once, and 0.9% to 1% lies in the top ten. The sample belongs to a study of naive and memory T cell subsets. The study's findings and limits: Gini index rose across naive, CM, EM and EMRA in CD4 and CD8. Over 90% of naive TCR sequences appeared only once after error correction, unlike memory subsets.

This CDR3 spans 14 amino acids. The V end lost 5 bases, the J end lost 8 bases, and 16 bases lay between the germline ends. CMV status came from CD4+ T cell IFNgamma after overnight CMV lysate stimulation of fresh PBMCs. This clonotype originated in a human donor in good health. The source material was central memory CD4+ T cells from blood. The chain recombines TRBV12-3 or TRBV12-4 with TRBJ2-1; unclear D gene. In nucleotides, the CDR3 is TGTGCCAGCAGTCCCGCCGGGCCGCCCCATGAGCAGTTCTTC. Protein product: CASSPAGPPHEQFF.